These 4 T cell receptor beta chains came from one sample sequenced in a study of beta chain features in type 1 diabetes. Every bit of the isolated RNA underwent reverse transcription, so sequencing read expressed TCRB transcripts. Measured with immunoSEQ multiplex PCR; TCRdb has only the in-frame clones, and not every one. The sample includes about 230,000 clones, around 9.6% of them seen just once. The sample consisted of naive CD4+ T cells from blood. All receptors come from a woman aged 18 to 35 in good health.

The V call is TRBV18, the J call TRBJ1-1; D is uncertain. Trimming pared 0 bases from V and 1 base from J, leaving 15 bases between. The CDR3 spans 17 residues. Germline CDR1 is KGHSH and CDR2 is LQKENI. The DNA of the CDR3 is TGTGCCAGCTCACCACCCATTAATAACAGACAGAACACTGAAGCTTTCTTT. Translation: CASSPPINNRQNTEAFF.

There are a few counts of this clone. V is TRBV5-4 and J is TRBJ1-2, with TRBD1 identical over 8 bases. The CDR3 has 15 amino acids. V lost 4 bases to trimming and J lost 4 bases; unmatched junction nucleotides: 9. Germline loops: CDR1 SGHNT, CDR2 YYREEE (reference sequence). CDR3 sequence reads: CASSGQGARGYGYTF. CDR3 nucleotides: TGTGCCAGCAGCGGTCAGGGGGCCCGAGGCTATGGCTACACCTTC.

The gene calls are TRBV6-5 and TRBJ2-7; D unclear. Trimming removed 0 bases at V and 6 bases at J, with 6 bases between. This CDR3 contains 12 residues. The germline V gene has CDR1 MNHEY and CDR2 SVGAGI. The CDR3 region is CASSYSSGEQYF. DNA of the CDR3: TGTGCCAGCAGTTACTCATCCGGCGAGCAGTACTTC.

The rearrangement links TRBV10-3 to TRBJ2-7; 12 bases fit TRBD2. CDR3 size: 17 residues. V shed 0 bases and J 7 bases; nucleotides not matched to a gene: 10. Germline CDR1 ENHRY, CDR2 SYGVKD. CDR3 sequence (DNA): TGTGCCATCAGTGAGTCAAAACTAGCGGGAGGAATGAGGGAGCAGTACTTC. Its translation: CAISESKLAGGMREQYF.